This entry lists 9 T cell receptor beta chains sequenced from one sample in a study of OX40 agonist ivuxolimab in advanced cancers. The table came from immunoSEQ multiplex PCR; TCRdb's copy has only in-frame clones and leaves some out. The sample has 55,000 to 65,000 clones, 75% to 90% seen once; the top ten hold over 0.45%. The sample consisted of CD4+ or CD8+ T cells sorted from blood, taken in a trial of the OX40 agonist ivuxolimab. The receptor source for this set is an adult with an advanced solid tumor such as melanoma, head and neck, liver or kidney cancer.

The gene calls are TRBV5-1 and TRBJ2-7; 12 positions match TRBD1. The CDR3 sequence is 14 residues long. J lost 5 bases, V lost 3 bases, and 3 bases had no gene match. Germline V CDR1 and CDR2: SGHRS, YFSETQ. The CDR3 reads CASSSGQGAHEQYF. The CDR3 coding sequence is TGCGCCAGCAGCTCGGGACAGGGGGCCCACGAGCAGTACTTC. The whole variable domain, filled in from reference TRBV5-1 and TRBJ2-7, reads KAGVTQTPRYLIKTRGQQVTLSCSPISGHRSVSWYQQTPGQGLQFLFEYFSETQRNKGNFPGRFSGRQFSNSRSEMNVSTLELGDSALYLCASSSGQGAHEQYFGPGTRLTVT.

The V gene is TRBV5-1, the J gene TRBJ2-5; tentative D call: TRBD2 (6 bases). The V gene's germline CDR1 is SGHRS and CDR2 YFSETQ. Trimming pared 4 bases from V and 7 bases from J, leaving 8 bases between. The CDR3 is 11 residues long. For the CDR3, the DNA is TGCGCCAGCAGCCAGGAGGGGACCCAGTACTTC. Translating gives CASSQEGTQYF. The complete variable domain, with remaining parts taken from reference TRBV5-1 and TRBJ2-5, reads KAGVTQTPRYLIKTRGQQVTLSCSPISGHRSVSWYQQTPGQGLQFLFEYFSETQRNKGNFPGRFSGRQFSNSRSEMNVSTLELGDSALYLCASSQEGTQYFGPGTRLLVL.

This rearrangement joins TRBV5-1 to TRBJ1-5, with D perhaps matching TRBD1 (5 bases). V lost 4 bases and J lost 1, with 9 bases in between. The CDR3 is 14 residues long. From germline, CDR1 is SGHRS and CDR2 YFSETQ. The CDR3 DNA reads as TGCGCCAGCAGCCCCCGGGACAGCAATCAGCCCCAGCATTTT. Its protein is CASSPRDSNQPQHF. Together with reference TRBV5-1 and TRBJ1-5, the CDR3 gives the full variable domain: KAGVTQTPRYLIKTRGQQVTLSCSPISGHRSVSWYQQTPGQGLQFLFEYFSETQRNKGNFPGRFSGRQFSNSRSEMNVSTLELGDSALYLCASSPRDSNQPQHFGDGTRLSIL.

The rearrangement joins TRBV4-3 to TRBJ1-1; the D gene is possibly TRBD1 (6 bases). Germline CDR1 reads LGHNA; CDR2 reads YSLEER. The CDR3 is 15 residues long. V was cut by 4 bases and J by 4 bases, with 16 bases left in between. CDR3 residues: CASSPGAGGRTEAFF. The CDR3 region has the DNA TGCGCCAGCAGCCCCGGGGCCGGGGGGCGCACTGAAGCTTTCTTT.

This clone was found once. CDR3: CATSTGPREPQHF. The CDR3 nucleotides are TGTGCCACCTCGACAGGGCCGCGGGAGCCCCAGCATTTT. V is TRBV6-4 and J is TRBJ1-5; the match to TRBD1 covers 7 bases. Germline V gives CDR1 MRHNA, CDR2 SNTAGT. J gave up 8 bases and V 10 bases, and 11 bases lay outside the gene matches. This CDR3 spans 13 amino acids.

J is TRBJ2-3 and V is TRBV19; TRBD2 matches at 9 bases. CDR1 is LNHDA and CDR2 is SQIVND in the germline V gene (reference sequence). The CDR3 covers 15 residues. V lost 7 bases and J lost 2; bases outside the gene matches: 7. The CDR3 DNA sequence: TGTGCCAGTACCACGAGCGGGGGGCTCACAGATACGCAGTATTTT. The encoded protein is CASTTSGGLTDTQYF.

This clone was observed a few times. This chain joins TRBV18 and TRBJ2-7; 15 bases align to TRBD2. V trimming: 2 bases; J trimming: 2 bases; junction bases outside the gene matches: 13. The CDR3 contains 20 residues. Germline V gene data show CDR1 as KGHSH and CDR2 as LQKENI. The CDR3 reads CASSPSLPGLAGGPAYEQYF. DNA of the CDR3: TGTGCCAGCTCACCATCACTACCTGGACTAGCGGGAGGGCCGGCCTACGAGCAGTACTTC.

The chain carries TRBV5-1 and TRBJ2-3; D is perhaps TRBD1 or TRBD2 (6 bases each). The CDR3 loop spans 17 amino acids. V was pared by 4 bases and J by 0 bases, with 18 bases between. Germline CDR1 reads SGHRS; CDR2 reads YFSETQ. The CDR3 DNA reads TGCGCCAGCAGCACTGCTGTCGGAGGGGGTAGCACAGATACGCAGTATTTT. Amino acids: CASSTAVGGGSTDTQYF.

The chain uses TRBV5-1 and TRBJ1-6; D not certain. The CDR3 is made up of 15 amino acids. Germline CDR1 is SGHRS and CDR2 is YFSETQ. Trimming took 3 bases from V and 10 from J, leaving 17 bases between them. In DNA, the CDR3 is TGCGCCAGCAGCTCGCTGCCGGGAGCCGAGTCACCCCTCCACTTT. Translation: CASSSLPGAESPLHF.